The T cell receptor (beta chain) described here comes from a study of Graves' ophthalmopathy and Graves' hyperthyroidism. Broader study findings: Researchers report that a 13-signature model separated ophthalmopathy from stable hyperthyroidism, posting less than 90% sensitivity and roughly 81% specificity. For predicting ophthalmopathy progression, the model had 70.59% sensitivity and roughly 72% specificity.

The CDR3 covers 17 residues. Trimming shortened V by 7 bases and J by 4 bases, and 20 bases separated the two germline ends. Germline V gene sequence: CDR1 SGHAT, CDR2 FQNNGV. Amplified material comprised TCR beta CDR3 regions derived from RNA transcripts. First-round RT-PCR used HTBI primers; second-round multiplex PCR followed. In TCRdb, the multiplex PCR reads were re-called with MiXCR into one record per CDR3 protein. Of about 480,000 distinct CDR3 sequences detected, 13% to 15% appear once; the ten largest clones hold over 8%. This clonotype was counted ten times or more. Its antigen is unknown. The chain is built from TRBV11-2 and TRBJ2-6; a possible D gene is TRBD2 (7 bases). Sequenced input: blood. The receptor's source is a woman aged 25 to 39 with Graves' ophthalmopathy. The CDR3 bases are TGTGCCAGCAACCCGACGGGGGGCGGAGAGGGGGCCAACGTCCTGACTTTC. Translation: CASNPTGGGEGANVLTF.